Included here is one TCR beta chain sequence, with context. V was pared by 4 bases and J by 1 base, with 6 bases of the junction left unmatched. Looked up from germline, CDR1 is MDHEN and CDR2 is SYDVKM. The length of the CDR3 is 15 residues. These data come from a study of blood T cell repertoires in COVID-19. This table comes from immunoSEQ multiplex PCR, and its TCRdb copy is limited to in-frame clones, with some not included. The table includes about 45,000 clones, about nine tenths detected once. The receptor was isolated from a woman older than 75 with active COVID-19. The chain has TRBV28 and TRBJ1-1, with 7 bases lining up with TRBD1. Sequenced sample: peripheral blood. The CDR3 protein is CASSSPTGWNTEAFF. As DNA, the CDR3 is TGTGCCAGCAGTTCTCCGACAGGGTGGAACACTGAAGCTTTCTTT.